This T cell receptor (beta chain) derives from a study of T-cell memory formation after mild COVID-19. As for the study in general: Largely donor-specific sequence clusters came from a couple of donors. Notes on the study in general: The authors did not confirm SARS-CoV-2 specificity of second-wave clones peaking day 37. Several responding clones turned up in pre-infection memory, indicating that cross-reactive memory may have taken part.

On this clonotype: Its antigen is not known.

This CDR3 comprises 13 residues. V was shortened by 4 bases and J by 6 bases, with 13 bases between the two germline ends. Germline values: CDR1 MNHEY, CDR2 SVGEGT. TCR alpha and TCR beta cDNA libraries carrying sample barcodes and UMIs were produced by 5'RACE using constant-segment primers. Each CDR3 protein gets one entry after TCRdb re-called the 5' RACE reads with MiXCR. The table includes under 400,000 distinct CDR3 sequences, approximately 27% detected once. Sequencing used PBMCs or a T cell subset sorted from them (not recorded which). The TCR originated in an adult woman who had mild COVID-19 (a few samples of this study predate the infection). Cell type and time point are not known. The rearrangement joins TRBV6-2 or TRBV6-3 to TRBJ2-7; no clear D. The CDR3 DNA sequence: TGTGCCAGCAGTTCCCTGGGCCAAAGCGAGCAGTACTTC. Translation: CASSSLGQSEQYF.